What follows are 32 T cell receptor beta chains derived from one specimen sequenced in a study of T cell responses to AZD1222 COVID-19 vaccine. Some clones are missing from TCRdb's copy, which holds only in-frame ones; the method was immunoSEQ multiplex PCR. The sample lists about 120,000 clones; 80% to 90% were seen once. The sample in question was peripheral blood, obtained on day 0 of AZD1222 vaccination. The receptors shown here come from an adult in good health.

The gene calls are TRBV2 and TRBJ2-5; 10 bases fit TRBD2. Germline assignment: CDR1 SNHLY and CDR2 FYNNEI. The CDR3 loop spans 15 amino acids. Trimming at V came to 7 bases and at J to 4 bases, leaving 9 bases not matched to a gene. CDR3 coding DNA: TGTGCCAGCACAACACTAGCGGGGAGTGGAGAGACCCAGTACTTC. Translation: CASTTLAGSGETQYF.

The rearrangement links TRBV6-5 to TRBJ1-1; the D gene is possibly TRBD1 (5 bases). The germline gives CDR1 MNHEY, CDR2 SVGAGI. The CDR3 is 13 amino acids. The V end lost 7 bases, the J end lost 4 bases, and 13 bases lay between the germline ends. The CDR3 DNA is TGTGCCAGCACGGTCCAGGGTGCCACTGAAGCTTTCTTT. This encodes CASTVQGATEAFF.

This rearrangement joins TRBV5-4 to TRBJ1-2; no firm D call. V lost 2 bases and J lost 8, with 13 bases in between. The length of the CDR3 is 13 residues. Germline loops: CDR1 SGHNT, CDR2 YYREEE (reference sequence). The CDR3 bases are TGTGCCAGCAGCTTCCTCCCTCTGGGGGGCTACACCTTC. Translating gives CASSFLPLGGYTF.

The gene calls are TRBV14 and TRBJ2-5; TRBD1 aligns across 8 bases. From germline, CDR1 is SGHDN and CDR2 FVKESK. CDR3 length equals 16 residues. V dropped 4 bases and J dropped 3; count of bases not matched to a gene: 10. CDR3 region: CASSLLFGQGEETQYF. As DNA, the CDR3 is TGTGCCAGCAGCCTACTATTTGGACAGGGAGAAGAGACCCAGTACTTC.

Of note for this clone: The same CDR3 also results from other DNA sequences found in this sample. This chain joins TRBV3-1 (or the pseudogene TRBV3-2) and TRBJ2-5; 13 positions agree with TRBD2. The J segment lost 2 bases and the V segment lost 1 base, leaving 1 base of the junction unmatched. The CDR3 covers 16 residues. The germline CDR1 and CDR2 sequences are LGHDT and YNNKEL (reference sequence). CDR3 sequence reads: CASSQGLAGGQETQYF. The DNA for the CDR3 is TGTGCCAGCAGCCAAGGACTAGCGGGGGGACAAGAGACCCAGTACTTC.

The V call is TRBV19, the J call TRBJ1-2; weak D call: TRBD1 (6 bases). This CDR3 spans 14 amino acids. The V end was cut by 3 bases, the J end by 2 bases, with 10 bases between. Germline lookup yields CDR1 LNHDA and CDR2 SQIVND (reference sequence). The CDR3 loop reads CASSIARGNYGYTF. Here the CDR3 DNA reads TGTGCCAGTAGTATCGCCAGGGGAAACTATGGCTACACCTTC.

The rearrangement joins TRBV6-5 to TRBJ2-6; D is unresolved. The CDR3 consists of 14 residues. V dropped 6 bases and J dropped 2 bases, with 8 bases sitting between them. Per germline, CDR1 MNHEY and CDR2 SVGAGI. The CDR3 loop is CASSRMTGANVLTF. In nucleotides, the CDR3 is TGTGCCAGCAGCCGTATGACTGGGGCCAACGTCCTGACTTTC.

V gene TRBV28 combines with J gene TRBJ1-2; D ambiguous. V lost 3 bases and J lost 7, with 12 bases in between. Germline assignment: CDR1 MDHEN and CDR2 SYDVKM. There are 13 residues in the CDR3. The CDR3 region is CASSLTSGFGYTF. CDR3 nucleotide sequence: TGTGCCAGCAGTTTGACCAGCGGGTTTGGCTACACCTTC.

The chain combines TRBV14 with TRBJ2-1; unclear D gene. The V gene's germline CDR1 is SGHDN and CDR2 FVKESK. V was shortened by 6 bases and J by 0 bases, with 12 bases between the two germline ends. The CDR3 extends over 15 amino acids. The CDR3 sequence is CASSPGRNSYNEQFF. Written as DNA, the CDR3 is TGTGCCAGCAGTCCCGGCAGGAACTCCTACAATGAGCAGTTCTTC.

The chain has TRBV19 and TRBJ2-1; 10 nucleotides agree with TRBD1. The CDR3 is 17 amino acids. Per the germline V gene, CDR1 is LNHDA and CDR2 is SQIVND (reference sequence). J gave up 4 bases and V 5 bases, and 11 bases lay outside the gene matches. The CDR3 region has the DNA TGTGCCAGTAGTTCTCGCGCCGGGACAGGGGCATACAATGAGCAGTTCTTC. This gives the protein CASSSRAGTGAYNEQFF. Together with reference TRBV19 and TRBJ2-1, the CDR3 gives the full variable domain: DGGITQSPKYLFRKEGQNVTLSCEQNLNHDAMYWYRQDPGQGLRLIYYSQIVNDFQKGDIAEGYSVSREKKESFPLTVTSAQKNPTAFYLCASSSRAGTGAYNEQFFGPGTRLTVL.

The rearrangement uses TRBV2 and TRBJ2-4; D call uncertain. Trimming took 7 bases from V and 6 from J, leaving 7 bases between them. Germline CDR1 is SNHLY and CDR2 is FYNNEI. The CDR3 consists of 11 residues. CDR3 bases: TGTGCCAGCAAGGACGGAAACATTCAGTACTTC. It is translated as CASKDGNIQYF. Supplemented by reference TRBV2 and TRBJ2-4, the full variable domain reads EPEVTQTPSHQVTQMGQEVILRCVPISNHLYFYWYRQILGQKVEFLVSFYNNEISEKSEIFDDQFSVERPDGSNFTLKIRSTKLEDSAMYFCASKDGNIQYFGAGTRLSVL.

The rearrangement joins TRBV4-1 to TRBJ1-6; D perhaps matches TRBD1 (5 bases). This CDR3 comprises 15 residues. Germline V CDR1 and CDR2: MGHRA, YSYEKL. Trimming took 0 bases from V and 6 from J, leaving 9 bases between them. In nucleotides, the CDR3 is TGCGCCAGCAGCCAAGACTGGGACCCTAATTCACCCCTCCACTTT. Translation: CASSQDWDPNSPLHF.

CDR3 residues: CASSYSGTINEQFF. CDR3 nucleotide sequence: TGTGCCAGCAGTTACTCGGGGACTATCAATGAGCAGTTCTTC. The chain employs TRBV6-6 and TRBJ2-1; 7 bases fit TRBD2. V was clipped by 0 bases and J by 6 bases; unmatched bases: 2. Germline V gene sequence: CDR1 MNHNY, CDR2 SVGAGI (reference sequence). CDR3 length equals 14 residues.

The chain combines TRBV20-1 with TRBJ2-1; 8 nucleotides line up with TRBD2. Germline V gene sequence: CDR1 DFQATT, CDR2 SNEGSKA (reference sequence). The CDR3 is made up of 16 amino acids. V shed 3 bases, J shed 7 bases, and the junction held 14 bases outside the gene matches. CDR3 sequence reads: CSASEKRGPKRNEQFF. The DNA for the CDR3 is TGCAGTGCTAGTGAAAAGCGGGGGCCAAAAAGGAATGAGCAGTTCTTC.

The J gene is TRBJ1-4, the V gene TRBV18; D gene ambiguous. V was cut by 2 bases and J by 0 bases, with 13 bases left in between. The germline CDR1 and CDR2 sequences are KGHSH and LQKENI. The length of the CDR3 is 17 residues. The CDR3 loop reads CASSPFSGEATNEKLFF. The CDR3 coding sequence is TGTGCCAGCTCACCATTTTCTGGGGAGGCAACTAATGAAAAACTGTTTTTT.

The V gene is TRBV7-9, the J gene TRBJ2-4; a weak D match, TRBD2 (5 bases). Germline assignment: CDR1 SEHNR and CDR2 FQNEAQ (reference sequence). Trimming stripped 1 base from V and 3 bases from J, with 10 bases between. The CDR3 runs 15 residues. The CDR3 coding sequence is TGTGCCAGCAGCTTAGAGGTCGGGGTCAAAAACATTCAGTACTTC. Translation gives CASSLEVGVKNIQYF.

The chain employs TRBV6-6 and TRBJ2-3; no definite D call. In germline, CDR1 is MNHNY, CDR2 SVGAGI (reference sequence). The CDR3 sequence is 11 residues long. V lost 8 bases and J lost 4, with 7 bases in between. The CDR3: CASGGADTQYF. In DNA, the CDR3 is TGTGCCAGCGGTGGCGCAGATACGCAGTATTTT.

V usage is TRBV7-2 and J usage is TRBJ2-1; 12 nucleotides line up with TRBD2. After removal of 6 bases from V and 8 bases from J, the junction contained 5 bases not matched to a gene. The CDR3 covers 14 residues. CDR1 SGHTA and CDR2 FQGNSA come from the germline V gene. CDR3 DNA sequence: TGTGCCAGCAGTACCACTAGCGGGAGGCATGAGCAGTTCTTC. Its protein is CASSTTSGRHEQFF. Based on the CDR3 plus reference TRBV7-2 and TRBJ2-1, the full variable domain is GAGVSQSPSNKVTEKGKDVELRCDPISGHTALYWYRQSLGQGLEFLIYFQGNSAPDKSGLPSDRFSAERTGGSVSTLTIQRTQQEDSAVYLCASSTTSGRHEQFFGPGTRLTVL.

The CDR3 sequence is CASRWGEEKLFF. In nucleotides, the CDR3 is TGTGCCAGCAGATGGGGGGAGGAAAAACTGTTTTTT. The V call is TRBV12-3 or TRBV12-4, the J call TRBJ1-4; perhaps TRBD1 as D (5 bases). Trimming removed 6 bases at V and 8 bases at J, with 10 bases between. This CDR3 contains 12 residues.

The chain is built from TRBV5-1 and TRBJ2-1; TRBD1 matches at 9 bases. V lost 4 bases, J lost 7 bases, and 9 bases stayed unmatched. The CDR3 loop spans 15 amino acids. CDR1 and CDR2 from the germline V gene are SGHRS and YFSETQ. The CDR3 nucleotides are TGCGCCAGCAGCGGGGACAGGGATCTTGGGAATGAGCAGTTCTTC. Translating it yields CASSGDRDLGNEQFF.

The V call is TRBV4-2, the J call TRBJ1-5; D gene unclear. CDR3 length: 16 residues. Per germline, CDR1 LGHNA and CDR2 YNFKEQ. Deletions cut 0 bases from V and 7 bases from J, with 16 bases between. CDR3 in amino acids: CASSQEVTWSHQPQHF. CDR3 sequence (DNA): TGTGCCAGCAGCCAAGAGGTCACGTGGTCCCACCAGCCCCAGCATTTT.

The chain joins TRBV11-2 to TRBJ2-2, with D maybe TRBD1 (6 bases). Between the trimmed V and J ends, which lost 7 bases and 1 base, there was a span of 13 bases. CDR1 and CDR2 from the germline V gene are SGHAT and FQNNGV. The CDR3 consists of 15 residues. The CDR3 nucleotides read TGTGCCAGCATCCCGGGCAGGGGGAACACCGGGGAGCTGTTTTTT. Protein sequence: CASIPGRGNTGELFF.

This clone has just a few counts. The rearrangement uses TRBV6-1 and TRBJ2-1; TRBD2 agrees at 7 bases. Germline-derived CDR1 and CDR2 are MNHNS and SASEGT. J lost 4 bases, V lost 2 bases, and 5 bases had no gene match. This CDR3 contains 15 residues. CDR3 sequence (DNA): TGTGCCAGCAGTGAAACGGCTAGCGGTTACAATGAGCAGTTCTTC. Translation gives CASSETASGYNEQFF.

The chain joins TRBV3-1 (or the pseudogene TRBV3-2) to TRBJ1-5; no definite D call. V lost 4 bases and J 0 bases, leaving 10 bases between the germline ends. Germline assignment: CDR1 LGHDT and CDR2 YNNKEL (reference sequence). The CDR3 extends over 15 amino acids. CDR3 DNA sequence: TGTGCCAGCAGCCCGGACGGTTTTAGCAATCAGCCCCAGCATTTT. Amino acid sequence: CASSPDGFSNQPQHF.

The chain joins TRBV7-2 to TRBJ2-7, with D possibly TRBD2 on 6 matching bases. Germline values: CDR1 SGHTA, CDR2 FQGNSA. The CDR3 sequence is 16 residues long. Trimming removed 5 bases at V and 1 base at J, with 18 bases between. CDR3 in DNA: TGTGCCAGCAGCATTTATGCCGGGACTTTATCCTACGAGCAGTACTTC. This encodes CASSIYAGTLSYEQYF.

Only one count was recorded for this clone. This CDR3 reads CASSGTSDYEQYF. CDR3 in DNA: TGTGCCAGCAGCGGGACTTCTGACTACGAGCAGTACTTC. The V call is TRBV6-1, the J call TRBJ2-7; maybe TRBD2 (6 bases). V lost 6 bases to trimming and J lost 3 bases, with 12 bases between them. Germline loops: CDR1 MNHNS, CDR2 SASEGT. This CDR3 contains 13 residues.

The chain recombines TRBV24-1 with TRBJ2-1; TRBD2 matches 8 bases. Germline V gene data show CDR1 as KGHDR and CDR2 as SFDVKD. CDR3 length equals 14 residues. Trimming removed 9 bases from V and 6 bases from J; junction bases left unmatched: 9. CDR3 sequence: CATRAGGPSNEQFF. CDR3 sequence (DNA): TGTGCCACCCGGGCGGGGGGCCCCTCCAATGAGCAGTTCTTC.

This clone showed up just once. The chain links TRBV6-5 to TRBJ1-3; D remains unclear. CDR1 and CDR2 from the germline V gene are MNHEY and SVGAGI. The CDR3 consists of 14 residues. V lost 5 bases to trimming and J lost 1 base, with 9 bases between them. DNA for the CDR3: TGTGCCAGCAGTATTGGTTATTCTGGAAACACCATATATTTT. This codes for CASSIGYSGNTIYF.

The DNA for the CDR3 is TGCGCCAGCAGCTTGGTGGGGAACTATGGCTACACCTTC. Amino acid sequence: CASSLVGNYGYTF. This sequence joins TRBV5-1 and TRBJ1-2; D is unresolved. Per germline, CDR1 SGHRS and CDR2 YFSETQ. With 0 bases removed from V and 2 bases from J, the gap between germline ends came to 5 bases. The CDR3 has 13 amino acids. The full variable domain, with the rest looked up from reference TRBV5-1 and TRBJ1-2, is KAGVTQTPRYLIKTRGQQVTLSCSPISGHRSVSWYQQTPGQGLQFLFEYFSETQRNKGNFPGRFSGRQFSNSRSEMNVSTLELGDSALYLCASSLVGNYGYTFGSGTRLTVV.

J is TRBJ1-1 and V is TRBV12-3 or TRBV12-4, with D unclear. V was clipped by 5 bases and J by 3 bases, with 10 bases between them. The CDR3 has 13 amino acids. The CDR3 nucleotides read TGTGCCAGCAGTCCTCCCCGGGACACTGAAGCTTTCTTT. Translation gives CASSPPRDTEAFF.

The CDR3 reads CASSRGQPPYEQYF. The CDR3 bases are TGTGCCAGCAGTAGGGGTCAGCCTCCCTACGAGCAGTACTTC. The V gene is TRBV6-5, the J gene TRBJ2-7; the D gene is possibly TRBD1 (5 bases). The V gene lost 5 bases and the J gene lost 2 bases, with 13 bases spanning the gap. The germline V gene encodes CDR1 MNHEY and CDR2 SVGAGI. The CDR3 spans 14 residues.

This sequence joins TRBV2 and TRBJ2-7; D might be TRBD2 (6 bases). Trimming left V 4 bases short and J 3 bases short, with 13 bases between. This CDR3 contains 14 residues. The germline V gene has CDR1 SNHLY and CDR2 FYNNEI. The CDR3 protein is CASSVLAGGYEQYF. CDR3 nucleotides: TGTGCCAGCAGTGTTCTTGCCGGGGGCTACGAGCAGTACTTC. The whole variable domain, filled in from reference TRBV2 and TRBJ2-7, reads EPEVTQTPSHQVTQMGQEVILRCVPISNHLYFYWYRQILGQKVEFLVSFYNNEISEKSEIFDDQFSVERPDGSNFTLKIRSTKLEDSAMYFCASSVLAGGYEQYFGPGTRLTVT.